This is a list of T cell receptor beta chains from one sample in a study of control samples from healthy donors and cancer patients. Measured with immunoSEQ multiplex PCR; TCRdb has only the in-frame clones, and not every one. The sample lists some 96,000 clones, about 90% seen once, with about 18% in the top ten. Specimen: blood. The origin of the receptors is a woman aged 45-59 years in good health. CDR3s include the opening cysteine and the closing phenylalanine or tryptophan. A D gene is named only where the DNA matches it firmly. The size entry is marked missing in some rows and otherwise reads once, few, many or a size class.

>NA|TRBV19|14|TRBJ1-3|NA
TGTGCCAAGTTGGCAAGGAGCTCTGGAAACACCATATATTTT
CAKLARSSGNTIYF
>NA|TRBV6-5|15|TRBJ1-5|NA
TGTGCCAGCAGAGGCCCAGGGTCCACGAATCAGCCCCAGCATTTT
CASRGPGSTNQPQHF
>once|TRBV15|11|TRBJ2-2|NA
TGTGCCACCCGGGCCGCCGGGGAGCTGTTTTTT
CATRAAGELFF
>few|TRBV10-1|13|TRBJ2-1|NA
TGCGCCAGCAGTGAGTCTGGTGTAAATGAGCAGTTCTTC
CASSESGVNEQFF
>NA|TRBV4-1|16|TRBJ1-4|NA
TGCGCCAGCAGCCAAGCGCTCGGAGCAACTAATGAAAAACTGTTTTTT
CASSQALGATNEKLFF
>NA|TRBV6-5|15|TRBJ1-6|NA
TGTGCCAGCAGTTCCCCCCGGGGCCAAAATTCACCCCTCCACTTT
CASSSPRGQNSPLHF
>NA|TRBV12-3/TRBV12-4|13|TRBJ2-1|TRBD2
TGTGCCAGTGGTCGGGGGGAGAGGAATGAGCAGTTCTTC
CASGRGERNEQFF
>NA|TRBV6-2/TRBV6-3|15|TRBJ2-1|TRBD2
TGTGCCAGCAGCTTGGGACTAGCCCCGGTCAATGAGCAGTTCTTC
CASSLGLAPVNEQFF
>NA|TRBV29-1|12|TRBJ2-7|NA
TGCAGCGTTCGAGGGGCGTCCTACGAGCAGTACTTC
CSVRGASYEQYF
>NA|TRBV7-3|18|TRBJ2-5|TRBD2
TGTGCCAGCAGCCTCCACAGCGTAGCGGGGGGGTTACAAGAGACCCAGTACTTC
CASSLHSVAGGLQETQYF
>NA|TRBV5-4|14|TRBJ1-1|NA
TGTGCCAGCACGAAGAGGACACCGAACACTGAAGCTTTCTTT
CASTKRTPNTEAFF
>NA|TRBV24-1|15|TRBJ1-1|NA
TGTGCCACCAGCGACACCCGGTCCAGGGCCACTGAAGCTTTCTTT
CATSDTRSRATEAFF
>NA|TRBV3-1/TRBV3-2|17|TRBJ2-2|TRBD2
TGTGCCAGCAGCCAAGTTTCGCGGGAGGTAGGCACCGGGGAGCTGTTTTTT
CASSQVSREVGTGELFF
>NA|TRBV7-3|14|TRBJ1-2|NA
TGTGCCAGCAGCTTAGACCGACTCGGGTATGGCTACACCTTC
CASSLDRLGYGYTF
>NA|TRBV19|14|TRBJ2-3|TRBD2
TGTGCCAGTAGTGGACTAGCGGGAGCAGATACGCAGTATTTT
CASSGLAGADTQYF
>NA|TRBV6-6|15|TRBJ2-5|TRBD2
TGTGCCAGCAGTTTCCCCCTAGCGGGCAAAGAGACCCAGTACTTC
CASSFPLAGKETQYF
>few|TRBV7-8|14|TRBJ2-2|NA
TGTGCCAGCAGCTTATTTTCCGGGCCCGGGGAGCTGTTTTTT
CASSLFSGPGELFF
>NA|TRBV3-1/TRBV3-2|17|TRBJ1-2|TRBD1
TGTGCCAGCAGCCAAGGGGACAGGGGGCGCGTTAACTATGGCTACACCTTC
CASSQGDRGRVNYGYTF
>NA|TRBV2|19|TRBJ2-5|TRBD2
TGTGCCAGCAGTGAACTAGGATATGGGCTAGCGGGAGTTAGAGAGACCCAGTACTTC
CASSELGYGLAGVRETQYF
>NA|TRBV21-1|17|TRBJ2-1|NA
TGTGCCAGCAGCAAAGTCGGGGACAGGTTCTCCTACAATGAGCAGTTCTTC
CASSKVGDRFSYNEQFF
>NA|TRBV4-3|16|TRBJ1-1|TRBD1
TGCGCCAGCAGCCTAGCTGAGGACAGGGGGGTTACTGAAGCTTTCTTT
CASSLAEDRGVTEAFF
>NA|TRBV10-2|15|TRBJ1-5|NA
TGCGCCAGCAGGGTCGGGCGAAATAGCAATCAGCCCCAGCATTTT
CASRVGRNSNQPQHF
>NA|TRBV30|14|TRBJ1-4|NA
TGTGCCTGGAATTGGGCCGCAACTAATGAAAAACTGTTTTTT
CAWNWAATNEKLFF
>few|TRBV11-2|14|TRBJ2-7|TRBD1
TGTGCCAGCAGCTATCGACAGGGGTCTTACGAGCAGTACTTC
CASSYRQGSYEQYF
>NA|TRBV7-3|15|TRBJ1-6|NA
TGTGCCAGCAGCTTACAGGGCTCCTATAATTCACCCCTCCACTTT
CASSLQGSYNSPLHF
>NA|TRBV24-1|15|TRBJ2-1|NA
TGTGCCACCAGTGCCCCAAACTTGGGTTACAATGAGCAGTTCTTC
CATSAPNLGYNEQFF
>NA|TRBV6-5|11|TRBJ2-1|NA
TGTGCCAGCACCGATGGAAATGAGCAGTTCTTC
CASTDGNEQFF
>NA|TRBV4-3|17|TRBJ2-2|TRBD2
TGCGCCAGCAGCCAGGGGGGCCTGGCGGGAGGCCACGGGGAGCTGTTTTTT
CASSQGGLAGGHGELFF
>NA|TRBV25-1|15|TRBJ2-5|NA
TGTGCCAGCAGTGAATTGGACAGCCTCCAAGAGACCCAGTACTTC
CASSELDSLQETQYF
>NA|TRBV7-3|15|TRBJ2-3|TRBD2
TGTGCCAGCAGCTCCGGACTAGCGGGGGGAGATACGCAGTATTTT
CASSSGLAGGDTQYF
>NA|TRBV27|15|TRBJ2-1|NA
TGTGCCAGCAGTTTATCGTCGATAACCTACAATGAGCAGTTCTTC
CASSLSSITYNEQFF
>NA|TRBV5-5|15|TRBJ1-4|NA
TGTGCCAGCAGCTTTGAAGGGGGAACTAATGAAAAACTGTTTTTT
CASSFEGGTNEKLFF
>NA|TRBV5-4|17|TRBJ2-1|TRBD2
TGTGCCAGCAGCTTGGCTGTTGGGACTACGCTGAGGAATGAGCAGTTCTTC
CASSLAVGTTLRNEQFF
>NA|TRBV27|16|TRBJ2-6|NA
TGTGCCAGCTCTGGGGGCTCCTTCTCTGGGGCCAACGTCCTGACTTTC
CASSGGSFSGANVLTF
>NA|TRBV19|12|TRBJ1-4|NA
TGTGCCAGCGAGGGGTTAAGTGAAAAACTGTTTTTT
CASEGLSEKLFF
>NA|TRBV7-3|12|TRBJ2-1|NA
TGTGCCAGCAGCTTAAATCACCATGAGCAGTTCTTC
CASSLNHHEQFF
>NA|TRBV6-2/TRBV6-3|14|TRBJ1-4|TRBD1
TGTGCCAGCAGTTATGACAGGGTCTACGAAAAACTGTTTTTT
CASSYDRVYEKLFF
>NA|TRBV7-8|16|TRBJ2-1|TRBD2
TGTGCCAGCAGCCTACAGGCTAGCGGGACCTACAATGAGCAGTTCTTC
CASSLQASGTYNEQFF
>NA|TRBV20-1|11|TRBJ2-5|NA
TGCAGTGCCATGGGGGGAGAGACCCAGTACTTC
CSAMGGETQYF
>NA|TRBV27|21|TRBJ2-3|NA
TGTGCCAGCAAACCACGGCGCAGGGGGCTTATCGCGGGAGATTTTACAGATACGCAGTATTTT
CASKPRRRGLIAGDFTDTQYF
>once|TRBV6-5|11|TRBJ1-2|NA
TGTGCCAGCAGCGACAGGCGTCTTTACACCTTC
CASSDRRLYTF
>NA|TRBV6-5|16|TRBJ1-6|TRBD1
TGTGCCAGCAGTTTTACAGGGGGCTCCTATAATTCACCCCTCCACTTT
CASSFTGGSYNSPLHF
>NA|TRBV4-3|17|TRBJ1-5|NA
TGCGCCAGCAGCCAAGACCGGGTGGACATGGGGAATCAGCCCCAGCATTTT
CASSQDRVDMGNQPQHF
>NA|TRBV12-3/TRBV12-4|12|TRBJ2-1|NA
TGTGCCAGCAGTTTTTGGGACAATGAGCAGTTCTTC
CASSFWDNEQFF
>NA|TRBV11-2|13|TRBJ1-6|NA
TGTGCCAGCAGTGCCGCGTATGATTCACCCCTCCACTTT
CASSAAYDSPLHF
>NA|TRBV4-1|14|TRBJ1-2|NA
TGCGCCAGCAGCCAAGATCACAGAAACTATGGCTACACCTTC
CASSQDHRNYGYTF
>many|TRBV18|13|TRBJ1-2|NA
TGTGCCAGCTCCCCCCGGGTCGCTAATGGCTACACCTTC
CASSPRVANGYTF
>NA|TRBV27|13|TRBJ2-7|TRBD2
TGTGCCAGCAGTTTAGGGGCTAGCGGCGAGCAGTACTTC
CASSLGASGEQYF
>NA|TRBV9|15|TRBJ2-3|TRBD2
TGTGCCAGCAGCGGAGGAGCGGGAGGGGGAGATACGCAGTATTTT
CASSGGAGGGDTQYF
>NA|TRBV10-1|15|TRBJ1-5|NA
TGCGCCAGCAGTGAGTGTCAGGGTGGCAATCAGCCCCAGCATTTT
CASSECQGGNQPQHF
>NA|TRBV11-2|14|TRBJ2-2|NA
TGTGCCAGCATCCCTCCGGGGAACACCGGGGAGCTGTTTTTT
CASIPPGNTGELFF
>NA|TRBV15|15|TRBJ2-5|TRBD1
TGTGCCACCAGCAGGAAAATAGGGGGCGGGGAGACCCAGTACTTC
CATSRKIGGGETQYF
>NA|TRBV2|13|TRBJ1-4|NA
TGTGCCAGCAGTGAGTCGGGGCGAGAAAAACTGTTTTTT
CASSESGREKLFF